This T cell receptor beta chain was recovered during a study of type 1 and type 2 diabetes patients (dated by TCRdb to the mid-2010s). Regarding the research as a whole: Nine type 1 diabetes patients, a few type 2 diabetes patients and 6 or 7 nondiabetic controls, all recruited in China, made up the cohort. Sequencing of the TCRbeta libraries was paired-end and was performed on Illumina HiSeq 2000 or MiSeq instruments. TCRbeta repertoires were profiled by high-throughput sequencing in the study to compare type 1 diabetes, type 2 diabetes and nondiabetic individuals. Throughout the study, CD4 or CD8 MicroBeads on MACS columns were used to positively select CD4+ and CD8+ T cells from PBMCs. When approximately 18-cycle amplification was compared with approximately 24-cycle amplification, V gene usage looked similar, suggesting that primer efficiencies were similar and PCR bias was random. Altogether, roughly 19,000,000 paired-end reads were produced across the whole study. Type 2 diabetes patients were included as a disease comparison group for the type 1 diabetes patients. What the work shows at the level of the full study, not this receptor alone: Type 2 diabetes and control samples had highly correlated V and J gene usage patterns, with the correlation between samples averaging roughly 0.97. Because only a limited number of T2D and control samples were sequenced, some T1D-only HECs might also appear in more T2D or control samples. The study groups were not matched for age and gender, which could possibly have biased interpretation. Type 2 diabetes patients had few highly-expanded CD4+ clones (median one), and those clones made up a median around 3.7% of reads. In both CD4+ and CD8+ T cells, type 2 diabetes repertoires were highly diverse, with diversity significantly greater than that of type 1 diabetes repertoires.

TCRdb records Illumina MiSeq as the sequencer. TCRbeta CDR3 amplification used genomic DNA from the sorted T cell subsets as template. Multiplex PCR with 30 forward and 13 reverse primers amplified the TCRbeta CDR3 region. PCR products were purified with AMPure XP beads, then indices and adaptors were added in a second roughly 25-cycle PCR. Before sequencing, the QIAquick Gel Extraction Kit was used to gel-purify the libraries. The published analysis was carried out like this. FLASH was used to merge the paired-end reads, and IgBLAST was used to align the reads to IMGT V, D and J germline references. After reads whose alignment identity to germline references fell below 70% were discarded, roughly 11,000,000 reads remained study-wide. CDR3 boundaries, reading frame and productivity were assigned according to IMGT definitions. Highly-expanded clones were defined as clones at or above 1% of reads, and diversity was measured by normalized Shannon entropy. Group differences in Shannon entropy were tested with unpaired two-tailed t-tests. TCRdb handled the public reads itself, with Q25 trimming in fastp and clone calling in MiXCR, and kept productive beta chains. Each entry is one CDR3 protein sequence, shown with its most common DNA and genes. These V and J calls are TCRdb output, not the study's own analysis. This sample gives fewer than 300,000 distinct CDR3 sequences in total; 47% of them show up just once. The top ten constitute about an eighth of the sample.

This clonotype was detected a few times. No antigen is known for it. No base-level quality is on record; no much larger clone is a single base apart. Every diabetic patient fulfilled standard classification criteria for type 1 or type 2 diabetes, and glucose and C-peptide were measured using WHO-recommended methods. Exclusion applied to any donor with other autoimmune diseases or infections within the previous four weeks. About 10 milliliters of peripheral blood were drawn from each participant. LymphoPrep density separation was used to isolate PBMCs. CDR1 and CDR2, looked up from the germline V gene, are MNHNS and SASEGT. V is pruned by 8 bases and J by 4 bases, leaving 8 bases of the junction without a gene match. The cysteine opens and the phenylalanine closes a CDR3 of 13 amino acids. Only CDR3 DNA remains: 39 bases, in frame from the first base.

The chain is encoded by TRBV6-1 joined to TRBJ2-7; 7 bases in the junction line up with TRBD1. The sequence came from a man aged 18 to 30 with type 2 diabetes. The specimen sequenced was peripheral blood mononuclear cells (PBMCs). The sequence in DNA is TGTGCCAGCGAGGACAGGTTCCTATACGAGCAGTACTTC. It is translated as CASEDRFLYEQYF.